The next 15 T cell receptor beta chains were all read from a single sample in a study of early T cells in non-severe SARS-CoV-2 infection. Each CDR3 protein is one row after TCRdb ran MiXCR on the 5' RACE reads. The repertoire holds some 37,000 distinct CDR3 sequences, with about 9.3% as singletons. Sequences were obtained from whole blood. The source is an adult who was a healthcare worker with PCR-confirmed SARS-CoV-2 infection or an uninfected control (not recorded which).

At least ten counts were recorded for this clonotype. The chain recombines TRBV7-2 with TRBJ2-5; the match to TRBD2 covers 13 bases. The germline gives CDR1 SGHTA, CDR2 FQGNSA. The CDR3 covers 16 residues. V was pared by 2 bases and J by 2 bases, with 2 bases of the junction left unmatched. CDR3 sequence reads: CASSLRTSGGQETQYF. The DNA of the CDR3 is TGTGCCAGCAGCTTACGGACTAGCGGGGGACAAGAGACCCAGTACTTC.

This chain uses TRBV29-1 with TRBJ2-7, with D uncertain. The CDR3 loop spans 14 amino acids. V was shortened by 3 bases and J by 3 bases, with 15 bases between the two germline ends. CDR1 and CDR2 from the germline V gene are SQVTM and ANQGSEA. This chain's CDR3 is CSVEASGRGYEQYF. DNA for the CDR3: TGCAGCGTTGAGGCCTCTGGGCGAGGCTACGAGCAGTACTTC.

This clonotype was found many times. The chain combines TRBV5-1 with TRBJ2-3, with TRBD1 matching 7 bases. This CDR3 has 16 amino acids. Per the germline V gene, CDR1 is SGHRS and CDR2 is YFSETQ. After removal of 5 bases from V and 6 bases from J, the junction contained 15 bases not matched to a gene. The CDR3 is CASRYYFDRARDTQYF. The DNA for the CDR3 is TGCGCCAGCAGATATTATTTTGACAGGGCAAGGGATACGCAGTATTTT.

This clonotype appeared a few times. Since a much larger clone is just one base distant, this may be a read error. As DNA, the CDR3 is TGTGTCAGCAGACCTACTAGCGCCAATGAGCAGTTCTTC. Protein product: CVSRPTSANEQFF. The chain links TRBV7-9 to TRBJ2-1, with TRBD2 identical over 7 bases. The CDR3 has 13 residues. The germline gives CDR1 SEHNR, CDR2 FQNEAQ (reference sequence).

This clonotype was picked up a small number of times. This CDR3 reads CASSSGAGRAQYF. The CDR3 region has the DNA TGCGCCAGCAGCTCGGGGGCGGGCCGAGCGCAGTATTTT. The genes are TRBV5-1 and TRBJ2-3; either TRBD1 or TRBD2 may supply D (6 bases each). CDR1 is SGHRS, CDR2 YFSETQ, per germline. V dropped 3 bases and J dropped 10 bases, with 15 bases sitting between them. This CDR3 spans 13 amino acids.

Many counts were recorded for this clonotype. The chain couples TRBV7-6 to TRBJ2-5; D is uncertain. Trimming cost V 2 bases and J 3 bases, with 4 bases left between them. CDR3 length equals 12 residues. CDR1 and CDR2 from the germline V gene are SGHVS and FNYEAQ. As DNA, the CDR3 is TGTGCCAGCAGCTTAACGGAAGAGACCCAGTACTTC. It codes for CASSLTEETQYF.

V is TRBV6-2 or TRBV6-3 and J is TRBJ2-3, with a possible D match to TRBD2 (5 bases). V lost 5 bases to trimming and J lost 1 base, with 19 bases between them. The CDR3 consists of 17 residues. Germline V gene lookup returns CDR1 MNHEY and CDR2 SVGEGT. CDR3 in DNA: TGTGCCAGCAGTCCCCCCGGGATGTCGGGCGGCACAGATACGCAGTATTTT. This translates into CASSPPGMSGGTDTQYF.

This clonotype was recorded a few times. V usage is TRBV20-1 and J usage is TRBJ2-5; 7 nucleotides line up with TRBD1. The CDR3 totals 14 residues. V was clipped by 6 bases and J by 5 bases; unmatched bases: 12. The V gene's germline CDR1 is DFQATT and CDR2 SNEGSKA (reference sequence). The CDR3 is CSAKARGRFETQYF. In nucleotides, the CDR3 is TGCAGTGCAAAAGCAAGGGGGCGCTTCGAGACCCAGTACTTC.

This clonotype was picked up a small number of times. V and J are TRBV28 and TRBJ1-6; D is ambiguous. Trimming left V 2 bases short and J 0 bases short, with 5 bases between. Germline CDR1 is MDHEN and CDR2 is SYDVKM. The CDR3 is 15 amino acids. The CDR3 protein is CASSLVSSYNSPLHF. CDR3 DNA: TGTGCCAGCAGTTTAGTAAGCTCCTATAATTCACCCCTCCACTTT. Full variable domain (rest looked up from reference TRBV28 and TRBJ1-6): DVKVTQSSRYLVKRTGEKVFLECVQDMDHENMFWYRQDPGLGLRLIYFSYDVKMKEKGDIPEGYSVSREKKERFSLILESASTNQTSMYLCASSLVSSYNSPLHFGNGTRLTVT.

V gene TRBV7-2 combines with J gene TRBJ2-1; D not certain. Germline CDR1 SGHTA, CDR2 FQGNSA. The CDR3 runs 14 residues. V was trimmed by 3 bases and J by 5 bases, leaving 11 bases between them. The CDR3 sequence is CASSFDPAHNEQFF. CDR3 bases: TGTGCCAGCAGCTTTGATCCAGCTCACAATGAGCAGTTCTTC.

This clonotype has at least ten counts. The chain employs TRBV20-1 and TRBJ1-5; 7 bases map to TRBD1. J was trimmed by 6 bases and V by 5 bases; bases with no gene match: 7. The germline CDR1 and CDR2 sequences are DFQATT and SNEGSKA (reference sequence). The CDR3 is 13 residues long. The CDR3 reads CSALTGVAQPQHF. CDR3 bases: TGCAGTGCTCTCACAGGGGTCGCTCAGCCCCAGCATTTT.

This clonotype was recorded at least ten times. The chain joins TRBV28 to TRBJ1-2; no definite D call. The V and J ends lost 3 bases and 4 bases respectively, with 15 bases between them. Germline CDR1 MDHEN, CDR2 SYDVKM. CDR3 length equals 15 residues. CDR3 sequence: CASSFLTEGSYGYTF. In nucleotides, the CDR3 is TGTGCCAGCAGTTTTCTCACAGAAGGAAGCTATGGCTACACCTTC.

In its sample, this clonotype was seen many times. The chain joins TRBV11-2 to TRBJ1-1; the D is unclear. The V end was cut by 0 bases, the J end by 0 bases, with 11 bases between. This CDR3 region has 16 residues. Germline CDR1 is SGHAT and CDR2 is FQNNGV. CDR3 region: CASSLDSVQMNTEAFF. In DNA form, the CDR3 reads TGTGCCAGCAGCTTAGATAGCGTCCAGATGAACACTGAAGCTTTCTTT.

The chain links TRBV19 to TRBJ2-2; D ambiguous. V was clipped by 1 base and J by 8 bases, with 11 bases between them. The CDR3 contains 14 residues. Germline assignment: CDR1 LNHDA and CDR2 SQIVND (reference sequence). CDR3 in amino acids: CASSIGHSWGELFF. DNA of the CDR3: TGTGCCAGTAGTATAGGACACTCCTGGGGGGAGCTGTTTTTT.

This clonotype has only a few counts. V is TRBV4-2 and J is TRBJ1-4; a weak D match, TRBD1 (6 bases). The germline CDR1 and CDR2 sequences are LGHNA and YNFKEQ. The germline V and J ends were trimmed by 2 bases and 8 bases, with 18 bases remaining between them. The CDR3 spans 16 residues. CDR3 protein: CASSQSPSGAGEKLFF. The CDR3 region has the DNA TGTGCCAGCAGCCAAAGTCCGTCGGGGGCTGGGGAAAAACTGTTTTTT.